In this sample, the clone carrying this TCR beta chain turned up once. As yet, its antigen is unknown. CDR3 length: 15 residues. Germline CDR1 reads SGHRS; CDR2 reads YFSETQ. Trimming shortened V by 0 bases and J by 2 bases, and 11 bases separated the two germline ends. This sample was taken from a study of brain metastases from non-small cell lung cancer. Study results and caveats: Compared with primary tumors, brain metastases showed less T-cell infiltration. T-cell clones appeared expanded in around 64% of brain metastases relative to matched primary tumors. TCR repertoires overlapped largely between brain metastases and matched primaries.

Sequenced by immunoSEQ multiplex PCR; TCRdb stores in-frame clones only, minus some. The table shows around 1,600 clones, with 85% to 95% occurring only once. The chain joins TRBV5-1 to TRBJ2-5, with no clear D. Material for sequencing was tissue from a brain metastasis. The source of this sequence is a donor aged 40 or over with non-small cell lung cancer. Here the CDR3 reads CASSLGIAPQETQYF. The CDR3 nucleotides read TGCGCCAGCAGCTTGGGGATAGCTCCTCAAGAGACCCAGTACTTC.